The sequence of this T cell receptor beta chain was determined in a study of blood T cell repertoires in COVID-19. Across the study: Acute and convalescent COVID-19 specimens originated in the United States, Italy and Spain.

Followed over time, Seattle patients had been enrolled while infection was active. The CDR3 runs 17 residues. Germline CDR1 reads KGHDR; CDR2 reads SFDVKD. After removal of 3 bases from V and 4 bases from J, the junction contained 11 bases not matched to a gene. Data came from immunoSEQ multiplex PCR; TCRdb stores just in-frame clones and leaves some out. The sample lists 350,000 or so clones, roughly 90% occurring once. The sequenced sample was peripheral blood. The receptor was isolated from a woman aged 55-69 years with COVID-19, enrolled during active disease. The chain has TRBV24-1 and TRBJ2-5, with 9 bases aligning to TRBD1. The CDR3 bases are TGTGCCACCAGTGATCGCCGCGGACAGGGGATAGTAGAGACCCAGTACTTC. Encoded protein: CATSDRRGQGIVETQYF.